Listed here is a single TCR beta chain. The table came from immunoSEQ multiplex PCR; TCRdb's copy has only in-frame clones and leaves some out. The sample lists 290,000 or so clones, approximately 86% seen once, with approximately 2.4% in the top ten. All recovered Cohort 3 donors got two negative PCRs, got clearance, or saw symptom resolution. Trimming left V 4 bases short and J 4 bases short, with 13 bases between. CDR1 is SGHAT and CDR2 is FQNNGV in the germline V gene. There are 14 residues in the CDR3. The sample comes from a study of blood T cell repertoires in COVID-19. Sequenced sample: PBMCs or T cells enriched from blood (not recorded which). The V call is TRBV11-2, the J call TRBJ1-2; a weak D match, TRBD1 (6 bases). This sequence originates from a woman between 18 and 29 years old who had recovered from COVID-19. CDR3 DNA sequence: TGTGCCAGCAGCTCACTCCAGGGGAGCTATGGCTACACCTTC. It codes for CASSSLQGSYGYTF.